One and the same sample provided the 24 T cell receptor beta chains below, sequenced in a study of T cell changes during pregnancy in multiple sclerosis. Sequencing used immunoSEQ multiplex PCR; TCRdb keeps in-frame clones, though not all of them. The profile covers fewer than 85,000 clones, with approximately 92% appearing a single time and less than 2% taken by the ten largest. The specimen comprised peripheral blood, sampled in the second trimester of pregnancy. The receptors here all came from a female donor with multiple sclerosis, enrolled in a pregnancy study.

This sequence joins TRBV19 and TRBJ1-5; D is uncertain. Germline CDR1 is LNHDA and CDR2 is SQIVND (reference sequence). The CDR3 is 15 amino acids. The V end lost 0 bases, the J end lost 5 bases, and 11 bases lay between the germline ends. CDR3 in DNA: TGTGCCAGTAGTATAGATCTAGGTTCGGATCAGCCCCAGCATTTT. Amino acids: CASSIDLGSDQPQHF.

The CDR3 bases are TGCGCCAGCAGCGCCGCGGGACTGATCTCTGGGGCCAACGTCCTGACTTTC. It yields the protein CASSAAGLISGANVLTF. The V call is TRBV5-1, the J call TRBJ2-6, with D perhaps matching TRBD2 (6 bases). Trimming shortened V by 4 bases and J by 0 bases, and 14 bases separated the two germline ends. CDR3 length: 17 residues. Germline assignment: CDR1 SGHRS and CDR2 YFSETQ. Together with reference TRBV5-1 and TRBJ2-6, the CDR3 gives the full variable domain: KAGVTQTPRYLIKTRGQQVTLSCSPISGHRSVSWYQQTPGQGLQFLFEYFSETQRNKGNFPGRFSGRQFSNSRSEMNVSTLELGDSALYLCASSAAGLISGANVLTFGAGSRLTVL.

This chain connects TRBV18 to TRBJ2-7; 12 positions agree with TRBD2. V trimming: 6 bases; J trimming: 5 bases; junction bases outside the gene matches: 11. The V gene's germline CDR1 is KGHSH and CDR2 LQKENI. The CDR3 contains 16 residues. The CDR3 DNA follows: TGTGCCAGCTCCCAATTGACTAGCGGGAGTAACCACGAGCAGTACTTC. Its protein product is CASSQLTSGSNHEQYF.

The CDR3 region is CASSYEGAGTEAFF. The CDR3 nucleotides are TGCGCCAGCAGCTATGAGGGGGCTGGCACTGAAGCTTTCTTT. The chain joins TRBV5-1 to TRBJ1-1; 7 bases are shared with TRBD1. The CDR3 spans 14 residues. The germline V gene has CDR1 SGHRS and CDR2 YFSETQ. V dropped 3 bases and J dropped 4; count of bases not matched to a gene: 6.

V and J are TRBV5-1 and TRBJ2-5, with 7 bases identical to TRBD2. The length of the CDR3 is 15 residues. The ends lost 0 bases at V and 1 base at J; junction bases unmatched: 3. Germline V gene lookup returns CDR1 SGHRS and CDR2 YFSETQ. The CDR3 DNA is TGCGCCAGCAGCTTGGGGGGACTAACCCAAGAGACCCAGTACTTC. Residues: CASSLGGLTQETQYF.

This chain uses TRBV11-2 with TRBJ2-5, with 11 bases that match TRBD1. V trimming: 4 bases; J trimming: 5 bases; junction bases outside the gene matches: 12. There are 17 residues in the CDR3. The germline V gene has CDR1 SGHAT and CDR2 FQNNGV. The CDR3 region is CASSSLSGQGAGETQYF. In nucleotides, the CDR3 is TGTGCCAGCAGCTCCTTATCCGGACAGGGGGCGGGGGAGACCCAGTACTTC.

The genes are TRBV5-1 and TRBJ2-3; D possibly corresponds to TRBD1 (6 bases). CDR1 is SGHRS, CDR2 YFSETQ, per germline. V lost 4 bases and J 4 bases, leaving 13 bases between the germline ends. The CDR3 runs to 14 residues. The CDR3: CASSKGQFPDTQYF. DNA of the CDR3: TGCGCCAGCAGCAAAGGACAGTTTCCAGATACGCAGTATTTT.

The chain carries TRBV5-6 and TRBJ2-3; 11 bases line up with TRBD1. From germline, CDR1 is SGHDT and CDR2 YYEEEE. Germline trimming cut 4 bases from V and 4 bases from J; bases unmatched to any gene: 5. This CDR3 contains 15 residues. The CDR3, as DNA: TGTGCCAGCAGCACCCGGACAGGGGGCGCAGATACGCAGTATTTT. Amino acids: CASSTRTGGADTQYF.

This clone was observed a handful of times. The sample has other DNA sequences that encode this CDR3 too. This sequence joins TRBV7-2 and TRBJ1-3, with D possibly being TRBD1 (6 bases). Trimming stripped 1 base from V and 4 bases from J, with 8 bases between. Germline V lookup: CDR1 SGHTA, CDR2 FQGNSA. CDR3 size: 14 residues. The CDR3 region has the DNA TGTGCCAGCAGCTTAGGGGGGCCCGGAAACACCATATATTTT. This encodes CASSLGGPGNTIYF.

V usage is TRBV6-5 and J usage is TRBJ2-5; the match to TRBD1 covers 10 bases. V shed 0 bases and J 6 bases; nucleotides not matched to a gene: 1. Germline CDR1 MNHEY, CDR2 SVGAGI. CDR3 size: 14 residues. In DNA form, the CDR3 reads TGTGCCAGCAGTTACTCGGGACAGGGGCAGACCCAGTACTTC. It translates to CASSYSGQGQTQYF.

This chain links TRBV6-1 with TRBJ2-1; 8 nucleotides match TRBD1. The CDR3 length is 13 residues. Germline lookup yields CDR1 MNHNS and CDR2 SASEGT. V trimming: 5 bases; J trimming: 6 bases; junction bases outside the gene matches: 3. The CDR3 DNA reads TGTGCCAGCAGTAGAACAGGGGGCAATGAGCAGTTCTTC. This codes for CASSRTGGNEQFF.

The chain uses TRBV19 and TRBJ1-5; 7 nucleotides align to TRBD1. The CDR3 length is 15 residues. Per germline, CDR1 LNHDA and CDR2 SQIVND (reference sequence). The V segment lost 5 bases and the J segment 2 bases; nucleotides outside the gene matches: 6. CDR3 DNA: TGTGCCAGTAGTCAACAGGGGCGAGGCAATCAGCCCCAGCATTTT. Amino acid sequence: CASSQQGRGNQPQHF.

The chain couples TRBV21-1 to TRBJ2-2; no check of the table's D call, TRBD2, against the DNA was made. TRBV21-1 is given as a pseudogene. The CDR3 extends over 19 amino acids. The CDR3 nucleotides are TGTGCCAGCAGCACTCAGACTAGCGGGAGGAATTCGGGCACCGGGGAGCTGTTTTTT. Protein product: CASSTQTSGRNSGTGELFF.

The J gene is TRBJ2-3, the V gene TRBV5-1; 14 positions agree with TRBD2. The germline CDR1 and CDR2 sequences are SGHRS and YFSETQ. The CDR3 has 17 residues. The V segment lost 3 bases and the J segment 2 bases; nucleotides outside the gene matches: 5. The chain's CDR3 is CASSSGTSGSLTDTQYF. The CDR3 region has the DNA TGCGCCAGCAGCTCCGGGACTAGCGGGAGTCTCACAGATACGCAGTATTTT.

CDR3 loop: CAWSALLAGEQFF. CDR3 nucleotides: TGTGCCTGGAGTGCGTTACTAGCCGGGGAGCAGTTCTTC. The chain employs TRBV30 and TRBJ2-1; tentatively, D is TRBD2 (6 bases). Trimming stripped 1 base from V and 10 bases from J, with 14 bases between. CDR3 length equals 13 residues. Germline V CDR1 and CDR2: GTSNPN, SVGIG (reference sequence).

This clone was picked up a small number of times. J is TRBJ1-5 and V is TRBV19, with D uncertain. CDR3 size: 13 residues. The germline V gene encodes CDR1 LNHDA and CDR2 SQIVND (reference sequence). V was cut by 5 bases and J by 7 bases, with 12 bases left in between. CDR3 amino acids: CASSSIQRQPQHF. The CDR3 DNA sequence: TGTGCCAGTAGTTCTATCCAACGGCAGCCCCAGCATTTT.

By proportion, this clone is medium-sized. The chain couples TRBV6-5 to TRBJ1-4, with no clear D. The germline V gene has CDR1 MNHEY and CDR2 SVGAGI. CDR3 length: 15 amino acids. V lost 4 bases and J lost 0, with 9 bases in between. CDR3 nucleotide sequence: TGTGCCAGCAGTTTCGACGGAGCAACTAATGAAAAACTGTTTTTT. Translating gives CASSFDGATNEKLFF.

The V gene is TRBV28, the J gene TRBJ1-5; TRBD1 might be the D (5 bases). Germline V gene lookup returns CDR1 MDHEN and CDR2 SYDVKM. Trimming left V 6 bases short and J 3 bases short, with 12 bases between. This CDR3 has 14 residues. The CDR3 DNA is TGTGCCAGCAGGCCCCGACAGCCCAATCAGCCCCAGCATTTT. It codes for CASRPRQPNQPQHF.

This chain links TRBV9 with TRBJ2-7; 7 nucleotides line up with TRBD1. The ends lost 0 bases at V and 7 bases at J; junction bases unmatched: 7. This CDR3 region has 14 residues. Per germline, CDR1 SGDLS and CDR2 YYNGEE. CDR3 nucleotides: TGTGCCAGCAGCGTAGACCAGGGGGTGAAAGAGCAGTACTTC. It codes for CASSVDQGVKEQYF.

The chain combines TRBV25-1 with TRBJ1-2; possibly TRBD1 for D (6 bases). CDR3 length: 13 amino acids. The V end was cut by 5 bases, the J end by 6 bases, with 13 bases between. Germline loops: CDR1 MGHDK, CDR2 SYGVNS. CDR3 bases: TGTGCCAGCAGTATGCCAGGGGCCAATGGCTACACCTTC. Protein product: CASSMPGANGYTF.

For the CDR3, the DNA is TGTGCCAGCAGCTTACAGGGTAACGAGCAGTACTTC. Its translation: CASSLQGNEQYF. The gene calls are TRBV5-5 and TRBJ2-7; D is perhaps TRBD1 (6 bases). This CDR3 has 12 amino acids. Trimming left V 2 bases short and J 5 bases short, with 8 bases between. The germline V gene has CDR1 SGHKS and CDR2 YYEKEE (reference sequence).

The V gene is TRBV7-9, the J gene TRBJ2-2; tentative D call: TRBD2 (6 bases). This CDR3 spans 14 amino acids. Trimming removed 5 bases at V and 5 bases at J, with 12 bases between. CDR1 and CDR2 (germline): SEHNR, FQNEAQ (reference sequence). DNA of the CDR3: TGTGCCAGCAGCGGGCTAGGAGGGACCGGGGAGCTGTTTTTT. Protein sequence: CASSGLGGTGELFF. Full variable domain (missing parts from reference TRBV7-9 and TRBJ2-2): DTGVSQNPRHKITKRGQNVTFRCDPISEHNRLYWYRQTLGQGPEFLTYFQNEAQLEKSRLLSDRFSAERPKGSFSTLEIQRTEQGDSAMYLCASSGLGGTGELFFGEGSRLTVL.

The chain combines TRBV12-5 with TRBJ2-3; D might be TRBD2 (7 bases). The CDR3 contains 18 residues. V lost 3 bases and J 0 bases, leaving 19 bases between the germline ends. Germline V gives CDR1 LGHNT, CDR2 FRNRAP. The CDR3 bases are TGTGCTAGTGGTTTAGGCCAGCGGCGGGGGCATAGCACAGATACGCAGTATTTT. Translating gives CASGLGQRRGHSTDTQYF. The whole variable domain, remainder taken from reference TRBV12-5 and TRBJ2-3, is DARVTQTPRHKVTEMGQEVTMRCQPILGHNTVFWYRQTMMQGLELLAYFRNRAPLDDSGMPKDRFSAEMPDATLATLKIQPSEPRDSAVYFCASGLGQRRGHSTDTQYFGPGTRLTVL.

The J gene is TRBJ1-2, the V gene TRBV5-5, with 8 bases identical to TRBD1. This CDR3 has 14 amino acids. The junction had 12 bases not matched to a gene; V was cut back by 7 bases and J by 7 bases. CDR1 SGHKS and CDR2 YYEKEE come from the germline V gene (reference sequence). The CDR3: CASATGGGLSGYTF. CDR3 bases: TGTGCCAGCGCTACAGGGGGAGGTCTCTCTGGCTACACCTTC.